Listed below are T cell receptor beta chains from one sample, sequenced in a study of identical twins. TCRdb redid the calling of the 5' RACE reads with MiXCR, one entry per CDR3 protein. Of hundreds of thousands of distinct CDR3 sequences listed, approximately 6% are singletons. Sample: naive T cells sorted from blood. The receptors were sampled from a man aged 18 to 29 in good health. The CDR3 runs from the conserved cysteine through the conserved F or W. Fields, in order: D gene, clone size, V gene, J gene, CDR3 protein, CDR3 DNA. D genes are given only for firm matches. Part of the rows lack a size; the others show once, few, many or a class for expanded clones.

.	.	TRBV20-1	TRBJ1-2	CSARGRSLAGYTF	TGCAGTGCTAGAGGTCGCTCCCTGGCTGGCTACACCTTC
TRBD2	few	TRBV4-2	TRBJ2-1	CASSQVTSGAYNEQFF	TGTGCCAGCAGCCAAGTGACTAGCGGGGCCTACAATGAGCAGTTCTTC
.	few	TRBV12-3/TRBV12-4	TRBJ2-5	CASSLLSRGWETQYF	TGTGCCAGCAGTTTATTAAGTCGGGGGTGGGAGACCCAGTACTTC
.	few	TRBV20-1	TRBJ2-6	CSARVPPGGAGANVLTF	TGCAGTGCTAGAGTCCCCCCTGGAGGGGCTGGGGCCAACGTCCTGACTTTC
TRBD2	many	TRBV4-2	TRBJ2-5	CASSPRTSGQETQYF	TGTGCCAGCAGCCCAAGGACTAGCGGACAAGAGACCCAGTACTTC
.	.	TRBV3-1	TRBJ2-3	CASSQVGWGDYTQYF	TGTGCCAGCAGCCAAGTCGGCTGGGGAGATTATACGCAGTATTTT
TRBD2	few	TRBV6-1	TRBJ2-2	CASSVEGSGRFNTGELFF	TGTGCCAGCAGTGTAGAGGGTAGCGGGAGGTTCAACACCGGGGAGCTGTTTTTT
TRBD1	many	TRBV10-2	TRBJ1-1	CASSRDRGVLNTEAFF	TGCGCCAGCAGTCGTGACAGGGGCGTCCTGAACACTGAAGCTTTCTTT
TRBD1	many	TRBV4-1	TRBJ2-2	CASSLLNIPTQGTGELFF	TGCGCCAGCAGCCTCCTCAATATTCCGACACAGGGGACCGGGGAGCTGTTTTTT
TRBD2	.	TRBV11-3	TRBJ2-1	CASSSPTSGSFDEQFF	TGTGCCAGCAGCTCTCCTACTAGCGGGAGTTTCGATGAGCAGTTCTTC
TRBD2	few	TRBV20-1	TRBJ2-1	CSARDRGTTSYNEQFF	TGCAGTGCTAGAGATAGAGGGACTACTTCCTACAATGAGCAGTTCTTC
.	many	TRBV12-3/TRBV12-4	TRBJ2-3	CASSQIQTQYF	TGTGCCAGCAGTCAAATACAGACGCAGTATTTT
.	few	TRBV12-5	TRBJ2-4	CASGLFGKNIQYF	TGTGCTAGTGGTTTGTTTGGCAAAAACATTCAGTACTTC
TRBD2	many	TRBV7-8	TRBJ2-3	CASRSLAGASDTQYF	TGTGCCAGCAGGTCACTAGCGGGAGCATCAGATACGCAGTATTTT
.	few	TRBV7-2	TRBJ2-5	CASSFAGRQETQYF	TGTGCCAGCAGCTTTGCGGGACGGCAAGAGACCCAGTACTTC
.	many	TRBV7-2	TRBJ2-3	CASSPDIGTDTQYF	TGTGCCAGCAGCCCGGATATAGGAACAGATACGCAGTATTTT
.	many	TRBV12-3/TRBV12-4	TRBJ1-2	CASAYGKGYGYTF	TGTGCCAGTGCCTACGGGAAGGGATATGGCTACACCTTC
TRBD1	.	TRBV7-9	TRBJ2-1	CASSLARTGLDEQFF	TGTGCCAGCAGCTTAGCCCGGACAGGGTTGGATGAGCAGTTCTTC
TRBD1	many	TRBV3-1	TRBJ1-6	CASSPSDRALLGSPLHF	TGTGCCAGCAGCCCTTCGGACAGGGCTCTTTTAGGTTCACCCCTCCACTTT
.	.	TRBV12-3/TRBV12-4	TRBJ2-2	CASRASPTGELFF	TGTGCCAGCAGAGCCAGTCCGACCGGGGAGCTGTTTTTT
TRBD1	many	TRBV29-1	TRBJ2-6	CSVGQGLSSGANVLTF	TGCAGCGTGGGACAGGGCCTCTCCTCTGGGGCCAACGTCCTGACTTTC
.	many	TRBV29-1	TRBJ2-1	CSVKDEQFF	TGCAGCGTTAAGGATGAGCAGTTCTTC
.	.	TRBV4-3	TRBJ2-3	CASSQDNGASTDTQYF	TGCGCCAGCAGCCAAGATAACGGGGCTAGCACAGATACGCAGTATTTT
.	many	TRBV4-3	TRBJ1-4	CASSQAVGREKLFF	TGCGCCAGCAGCCAAGCTGTGGGCAGGGAAAAACTGTTTTTT
.	few	TRBV6-5	TRBJ2-5	CASSSNRGTQYF	TGTGCCAGCAGTTCCAATCGGGGGACCCAGTACTTC
TRBD2	many	TRBV27	TRBJ2-7	CASSPLGTSGSYEQYF	TGTGCCAGCAGTCCGCTCGGGACTAGCGGATCCTACGAGCAGTACTTC
TRBD2	.	TRBV3-1	TRBJ2-1	CASSLRNGIAGANEQFF	TGTGCCAGCAGCTTAAGAAACGGGATAGCGGGAGCAAATGAGCAGTTCTTC